Each of the 22 T cell receptor beta chains below was sequenced from the same sample in a study of T cells in tuberculosis. Some clones are missing from TCRdb's copy, which holds only in-frame ones; the method was immunoSEQ multiplex PCR. This sample has tens of thousands of clones; about 90% occur once, and the top ten carry around 7.7%. Input material: PBMCs. Source of these receptors: a donor between 10 and 35 years old with latent tuberculosis or without tuberculosis infection. Some clones in this sample may be carry-over from other donors' samples.

The chain couples TRBV7-9 to TRBJ1-4, with 7 bases lining up with TRBD1. There are 13 residues in the CDR3. Germline trimming cut 7 bases from V and 3 bases from J; bases unmatched to any gene: 2. Per the germline V gene, CDR1 is SEHNR and CDR2 is FQNEAQ (reference sequence). The CDR3 DNA reads as TGTGCCAGCATCGGGACAGCTAATGAAAAACTGTTTTTT. It translates to CASIGTANEKLFF.

J is TRBJ2-7 and V is TRBV2; D not resolved. CDR1 is SNHLY and CDR2 is FYNNEI in the germline V gene. This CDR3 has 14 amino acids. The V end was cut by 1 base, the J end by 2 bases, with 9 bases between. The CDR3 DNA is TGTGCCAGCAGTGAAGGATTGGCAGCCTACGAGCAGTACTTC. It specifies CASSEGLAAYEQYF.

The rearrangement links TRBV5-6 to TRBJ2-7; possibly TRBD1 or TRBD2 for D (5 bases each). The CDR3 runs 13 residues. Looked up from germline, CDR1 is SGHDT and CDR2 is YYEEEE. V was pared by 4 bases and J by 3 bases, with 11 bases between. As DNA, the CDR3 is TGTGCCAGCAGCCTGGGACGGAGCTACGAGCAGTACTTC. This gives the protein CASSLGRSYEQYF.

V and J are TRBV14 and TRBJ1-1, with a tentative D call TRBD1 (6 bases). V gave up 5 bases and J gave up 7 bases, with 14 bases separating them. The CDR3 runs 13 residues. The V gene's germline CDR1 is SGHDN and CDR2 FVKESK. CDR3 coding DNA: TGTGCCAGCAGCACCCAGGGGCTGCGTGAAGCTTTCTTT. Its translation: CASSTQGLREAFF.

CDR3 bases: TGTGCCAGCAGTGAAGATACGGGGGGGACGAATGAGCAGTTCTTC. The encoded protein is CASSEDTGGTNEQFF. The rearrangement links TRBV6-1 to TRBJ2-1; TRBD2 matches 8 bases. This CDR3 has 15 amino acids. Germline V gene data show CDR1 as MNHNS and CDR2 as SASEGT. V shed 1 base and J 7 bases; nucleotides not matched to a gene: 6.

V gene TRBV2 combines with J gene TRBJ1-2, with 8 bases fitting TRBD1. Germline CDR1 is SNHLY and CDR2 is FYNNEI. This CDR3 has 16 residues. V lost 4 bases to trimming and J lost 1 base; unmatched junction nucleotides: 8. The CDR3 DNA reads TGTGCCAGCAGTGGGGGTGGACAGGGCCTTAACTATGGCTACACCTTC. Translation gives CASSGGGQGLNYGYTF.

CDR3 coding DNA: TGTGCCAGCAGCTTAAGCGGGGTCTCCTACAATGAGCAGTTCTTC. Its translation: CASSLSGVSYNEQFF. This chain joins TRBV5-6 and TRBJ2-1, with TRBD2 identical over 7 bases. The CDR3 is made up of 15 amino acids. Trimming cost V 2 bases and J 0 bases; bases outside gene matches: 2. The V gene's germline CDR1 is SGHDT and CDR2 YYEEEE. The variable domain in full, completed from reference TRBV5-6 and TRBJ2-1, reads DAGVTQSPTHLIKTRGQQVTLRCSPKSGHDTVSWYQQALGQGPQFIFQYYEEEERQRGNFPDRFSGHQFPNYSSELNVNALLLGDSALYLCASSLSGVSYNEQFFGPGTRLTVL.

The chain has TRBV6-5 and TRBJ2-7; 12 nucleotides match TRBD1. Trimming at V came to 2 bases and at J to 6 bases, leaving 5 bases not matched to a gene. CDR3 length equals 15 residues. Germline lookup yields CDR1 MNHEY and CDR2 SVGAGI. The CDR3 loop reads CASSYTGQGAGEQYF. The CDR3 nucleotides are TGTGCCAGCAGTTACACGGGACAGGGGGCAGGCGAGCAGTACTTC.

J is TRBJ1-2 and V is TRBV5-6; possibly TRBD1 for D (5 bases). Per the germline V gene, CDR1 is SGHDT and CDR2 is YYEEEE. The germline V and J ends were trimmed by 4 bases and 8 bases, with 15 bases remaining between them. The CDR3 loop spans 13 amino acids. The DNA for the CDR3 is TGTGCCAGCAGCATCGTCCAGGGTTACGGCTACACCTTC. Translated: CASSIVQGYGYTF.

The chain has TRBV28 and TRBJ2-7, with D tentatively TRBD2 (6 bases). V was cut by 6 bases and J by 2 bases, with 35 bases left in between. The CDR3 is 21 amino acids. The germline V gene encodes CDR1 MDHEN and CDR2 SYDVKM. The CDR3 sequence: CASRPYSFASTGTVKAYEQYF. The CDR3, as DNA: TGTGCCAGCAGACCCTATTCTTTCGCATCTACCGGGACTGTCAAGGCCTACGAGCAGTACTTC. Full variable domain (missing parts from reference TRBV28 and TRBJ2-7): DVKVTQSSRYLVKRTGEKVFLECVQDMDHENMFWYRQDPGLGLRLIYFSYDVKMKEKGDIPEGYSVSREKKERFSLILESASTNQTSMYLCASRPYSFASTGTVKAYEQYFGPGTRLTVT.

This clone appeared a single time. This chain links TRBV19 with TRBJ2-4, with 7 bases that match TRBD2. The CDR3 contains 15 residues. CDR1 is LNHDA, CDR2 SQIVND, per germline (reference sequence). The junction had 8 bases not matched to a gene; V was cut back by 6 bases and J by 3 bases. The CDR3: CASSSREGGKNIQYF. In DNA form, the CDR3 reads TGTGCCAGTAGCTCCAGGGAGGGAGGCAAAAACATTCAGTACTTC.

The table lists this clone with a few counts. V is TRBV19 and J is TRBJ1-5; 9 positions match TRBD1. CDR3 size: 15 residues. V gave up 4 bases and J gave up 6 bases; unmatched junction bases: 7. The germline gives CDR1 LNHDA, CDR2 SQIVND (reference sequence). CDR3 region: CASSTRDREGQPQHF. The CDR3 coding sequence is TGTGCCAGTAGTACAAGGGACAGGGAAGGTCAGCCCCAGCATTTT.

The genes are TRBV15 and TRBJ2-1, with D unclear. V gave up 0 bases and J gave up 5 bases, with 11 bases separating them. Germline V gene data show CDR1 as LNHNV and CDR2 as YYDKDF (reference sequence). The CDR3 is made up of 15 amino acids. CDR3 DNA sequence: TGTGCCACCAGCAGAGATCTCTCACAGAACAATGAGCAGTTCTTC. Translated, it gives CATSRDLSQNNEQFF.

This chain connects TRBV5-8 to TRBJ1-2, with 10 bases aligning to TRBD1. The V gene's germline CDR1 is SGHTS and CDR2 YDEGEE. The CDR3 has 15 amino acids. V lost 4 bases to trimming and J lost 3 bases; unmatched junction nucleotides: 6. The CDR3 spells CASSPRTGGYYGYTF. The CDR3 nucleotides are TGTGCCAGCAGCCCAAGGACAGGGGGTTACTATGGCTACACCTTC.

The chain employs TRBV27 and TRBJ1-5; 7 bases agree with TRBD1. The CDR3 has 14 residues. After removal of 4 bases from V and 3 bases from J, the junction contained 3 bases not matched to a gene. Per the germline V gene, CDR1 is MNHEY and CDR2 is SMNVEV (reference sequence). The CDR3 reads CASSSGTVNQPQHF. The CDR3 DNA follows: TGTGCCAGCAGTTCCGGGACAGTCAATCAGCCCCAGCATTTT.

The CDR3 DNA reads as TGTGCCAGCAGCTTAGGCACTCAGCGCTATGGCTACACCTTC. This encodes CASSLGTQRYGYTF. This chain connects TRBV7-9 to TRBJ1-2; D is undetermined. Germline CDR1 reads SEHNR; CDR2 reads FQNEAQ (reference sequence). V lost 1 base, J lost 4 bases, and 10 bases lay in between. CDR3 size: 14 residues. Looking up the rest from reference TRBV7-9 and TRBJ1-2 gives the full variable domain: DTGVSQNPRHKITKRGQNVTFRCDPISEHNRLYWYRQTLGQGPEFLTYFQNEAQLEKSRLLSDRFSAERPKGSFSTLEIQRTEQGDSAMYLCASSLGTQRYGYTFGSGTRLTVV.

The chain has TRBV27 and TRBJ2-3; D is ambiguous. Germline-derived CDR1 and CDR2 are MNHEY and SMNVEV (reference sequence). The CDR3 covers 12 residues. V was clipped by 3 bases and J by 2 bases, with 3 bases between them. The CDR3 spells CASSFSTDTQYF. Here the CDR3 DNA reads TGTGCCAGCAGTTTCTCCACAGATACGCAGTATTTT.

This chain uses TRBV5-6 with TRBJ2-7, with a weak D call TRBD2 (7 bases). CDR3 length: 14 residues. CDR1 SGHDT and CDR2 YYEEEE come from the germline V gene. Trimming cost V 7 bases and J 2 bases, with 16 bases left between them. In DNA form, the CDR3 reads TGTGCCAGCCGGGCCCGGGGGGCGCCCTACGAGCAGTACTTC. It specifies CASRARGAPYEQYF.

The V and J genes are TRBV28 and TRBJ1-5; maybe TRBD1 (6 bases). The V end was cut by 8 bases, the J end by 7 bases, with 24 bases between. CDR3 length equals 16 residues. The germline gives CDR1 MDHEN, CDR2 SYDVKM. The CDR3 sequence is CASLLLTGHPNQPQHF. CDR3 DNA: TGTGCCAGCCTCCTTCTAACGGGACATCCGAACCAGCCCCAGCATTTT.

The chain couples TRBV5-1 to TRBJ2-3; a weak D match, TRBD1 (6 bases). Trimming stripped 6 bases from V and 2 bases from J, with 13 bases between. Per germline, CDR1 SGHRS and CDR2 YFSETQ. This CDR3 has 14 residues. The CDR3 protein is CASTLDSSTDTQYF. CDR3 sequence (DNA): TGCGCCAGCACCCTGGACAGTTCCACAGATACGCAGTATTTT.

The chain combines TRBV2 with TRBJ1-2; TRBD1 matches at 7 bases. Germline V gene sequence: CDR1 SNHLY, CDR2 FYNNEI. The CDR3 has 14 residues. After removal of 3 bases from V and 4 bases from J, the junction contained 5 bases not matched to a gene. In DNA, the CDR3 is TGTGCCAGCAGTGATCCAGGGGGTGGCTATGGCTACACCTTC. It translates to CASSDPGGGYGYTF.

This chain connects TRBV6-5 to TRBJ1-2, with D uncertain. Trimming took 2 bases from V and 8 from J, leaving 15 bases between them. This CDR3 region has 14 residues. The germline CDR1 and CDR2 sequences are MNHEY and SVGAGI. In nucleotides, the CDR3 is TGTGCCAGCAGTTACAACATTCAGTACACGGGCTACACCTTC. Its protein is CASSYNIQYTGYTF.